Below, 14 T cell receptor beta chains from the same sample are listed, as sequenced in a study of T cells in Graves' hyperthyroidism and ophthalmopathy. RNA transcripts provided the source from which TCR beta CDR3 regions were amplified. The HTBI set primed first-round TCR CDR3 RT-PCR. TCRdb re-derived calls from the multiplex PCR reads in MiXCR, one entry per CDR3 protein. This table has hundreds of thousands of distinct CDR3 sequences, approximately 40% appearing once. The specimen sequenced was blood. The origin of the receptors is a man younger than 30 with Graves' hyperthyroidism.

The chain couples TRBV5-6 to TRBJ2-7; D gene unclear. V shed 1 base and J shed 5 bases, with 16 bases lying between them. The V gene's germline CDR1 is SGHDT and CDR2 YYEEEE. The CDR3 consists of 15 residues. The CDR3 region has the DNA TGTGCCAGCAGCTTGACCTGGAAAGTTGGCGACGAGCAGTACTTC. Its protein product is CASSLTWKVGDEQYF.

As for this clonotype: One end of the junction is discordant with germline, which a read error may explain. The V call is TRBV7-3, the J call TRBJ1-5; D is undetermined. The length of the CDR3 is 15 residues. Looked up from germline, CDR1 is SGHTA and CDR2 is FQGTGA. The CDR3 here is CARSLASPGNQPQHF. CDR3 coding DNA: TGTGCCAGGAGCTTAGCTAGTCCGGGCAATCAGCCCCAGCATTTT.

This rearrangement joins TRBV7-9 to TRBJ2-7, with a possible D match to TRBD1 (5 bases). V was trimmed by 4 bases and J by 2 bases, leaving 12 bases between them. The germline V gene has CDR1 SEHNR and CDR2 FQNEAQ (reference sequence). This CDR3 has 14 amino acids. As DNA, the CDR3 is TGTGCCAGCAGCTCCAGGGAATTTACCTACGAGCAGTACTTC. Amino acids: CASSSREFTYEQYF.

This clonotype was seen a few times. The chain recombines TRBV10-3 with TRBJ2-5, with 9 nucleotides matching TRBD2. Germline V gene data show CDR1 as ENHRY and CDR2 as SYGVKD. There are 16 residues in the CDR3. The J segment lost 2 bases and the V segment lost 10 bases, leaving 14 bases of the junction unmatched. This chain's CDR3 is CASSATGLARQETQYF. CDR3 nucleotide sequence: TGTGCCAGCAGCGCTACCGGACTAGCGAGACAAGAGACCCAGTACTTC.

This clonotype was counted many times. V and J are TRBV7-8 and TRBJ2-7; possibly TRBD2 for D (5 bases). The germline V and J ends were trimmed by 1 base and 4 bases, with 8 bases remaining between them. The CDR3 has 13 amino acids. Germline V gene sequence: CDR1 SGHVS, CDR2 FQNEAQ. CDR3 amino acids: CASSLDLAYEQYF. The CDR3 coding sequence is TGTGCCAGCAGCTTAGATCTAGCATACGAGCAGTACTTC.

Worth noting for this clonotype: A much larger clone lies one base from this, so it may be a read error. The chain recombines TRBV9 with TRBJ1-2; D gene unclear. V lost 3 bases to trimming and J lost 3 bases, with 15 bases between them. The germline gives CDR1 SGDLS, CDR2 YYNGEE. The CDR3 has 15 residues. CDR3 in DNA: TGTGCCAGCAGCGGGGGTCGGACCGCTGACTATGGCTACACCTTC. It specifies CASSGGRTADYGYTF. Looking up the rest from reference TRBV9 and TRBJ1-2 gives the full variable domain: DSGVTQTPKHLITATGQRVTLRCSPRSGDLSVYWYQQSLDQGLQFLIQYYNGEERAKGNILERFSAQQFPDLHSELNLSSLELGDSALYFCASSGGRTADYGYTFGSGTRLTVV.

In this sample, this clonotype turned up once. A much more abundant neighbour one base away suggests this may be a read error. The V call is TRBV12-3 or TRBV12-4, the J call TRBJ1-5; D gene ambiguous. The CDR3 consists of 15 residues. CDR3 residues: CASSFGNGINRPQHF. In DNA, the CDR3 is TGTGCCAGCAGTTTCGGAAACGGAATCAATCGGCCCCAGCATTTT.

This clonotype has a count of ten or more. V is TRBV7-9 and J is TRBJ1-2; D is perhaps TRBD1 (6 bases). CDR3 length equals 14 residues. The germline CDR1 and CDR2 sequences are SEHNR and FQNEAQ (reference sequence). V dropped 5 bases and J dropped 4 bases, with 14 bases sitting between them. The CDR3: CASSPSQGIYGYTF. CDR3 DNA sequence: TGTGCCAGCAGCCCCTCTCAGGGGATCTATGGCTACACCTTC. The variable domain in full, completed from reference TRBV7-9 and TRBJ1-2, reads DTGVSQNPRHKITKRGQNVTFRCDPISEHNRLYWYRQTLGQGPEFLTYFQNEAQLEKSRLLSDRFSAERPKGSFSTLEIQRTEQGDSAMYLCASSPSQGIYGYTFGSGTRLTVV.

In the case of this clonotype: This may arise from a read error, as a much more abundant clone is one base away. The chain uses TRBV7-2 and TRBJ1-2, with 7 bases identical to TRBD1. V trimming: 5 bases; J trimming: 7 bases; junction bases outside the gene matches: 7. Germline lookup yields CDR1 SGHTA and CDR2 FQGNSA. The CDR3 extends over 13 amino acids. The CDR3 DNA is TGTGCCAGCAGCCCGACAGGGATTGGTGGCTACACCTTC. It specifies CASSPTGIGGYTF.

J is TRBJ2-5 and V is TRBV29-1; no firm D call. Trimming removed 8 bases from V and 5 bases from J, with 18 bases in between. CDR3 length: 13 residues. Germline CDR1 and CDR2: SQVTM and ANQGSEA. The CDR3 nucleotides are TGCAGCTTAGCCCCCTCGGTTGTGGAGACCCAGTACTTC. Translation: CSLAPSVVETQYF.

The table lists this clonotype with many counts. The chain has TRBV5-4 and TRBJ2-7; 9 bases match TRBD1. Germline CDR1 SGHNT, CDR2 YYREEE (reference sequence). The CDR3 sequence is 15 residues long. V trimming: 5 bases; J trimming: 3 bases; junction bases outside the gene matches: 9. The CDR3, as DNA: TGTGCCAGCAGTCATCCAAGGACAGGGGACTACGAGCAGTACTTC. Residues: CASSHPRTGDYEQYF.

This clonotype has more than one count but fewer than ten. The rearrangement joins TRBV7-9 to TRBJ2-7, with 9 bases matching TRBD1. The J segment lost 5 bases and the V segment lost 10 bases, leaving 15 bases of the junction unmatched. The CDR3 loop spans 15 amino acids. Germline-derived CDR1 and CDR2 are SEHNR and FQNEAQ (reference sequence). CDR3 region: CAINGTGTGYHEQYF. CDR3 coding DNA: TGTGCCATCAACGGAACCGGGACAGGGTACCACGAGCAGTACTTC. The full variable domain, its missing parts supplied by reference TRBV7-9 and TRBJ2-7, is DTGVSQNPRHKITKRGQNVTFRCDPISEHNRLYWYRQTLGQGPEFLTYFQNEAQLEKSRLLSDRFSAERPKGSFSTLEIQRTEQGDSAMYLCAINGTGTGYHEQYFGPGTRLTVT.

This clonotype appeared many times. The junction departs from the called germline gene at one end, perhaps through a read error. V is TRBV5-1 and J is TRBJ2-5, with 8 bases aligning to TRBD1. Per germline, CDR1 SGHRS and CDR2 YFSETQ. The CDR3 consists of 15 residues. Here the CDR3 DNA reads TGTGCCAGCAGCTTGGGCAGGGGGCTTGGTGAGACCCAGTACTTC. It encodes CASSLGRGLGETQYF.

This clonotype showed up many times. The chain links TRBV19 to TRBJ1-1; no reliable D call. V was pared by 6 bases and J by 5 bases, with 10 bases between. This CDR3 region has 12 residues. Germline assignment: CDR1 LNHDA and CDR2 SQIVND (reference sequence). The CDR3, as DNA: TGTGCCAGTAGCGAGCACGAAACTGAAGCTTTCTTT. This gives the protein CASSEHETEAFF.